These 32 T cell receptor beta chains were sequenced from one sample in a study of a mutant IDH1 vaccine in newly diagnosed glioma. Assay: immunoSEQ multiplex PCR; the TCRdb copy retains only in-frame clones and omits some. The sample has 90,000 to 95,000 clones, around 82% seen once. Time point reported: baseline, week 1 (first vaccination visit). Noted treatment: pre-vaccination baseline after standard-of-care therapy. Sequencing used PBMCs, obtained from a glioma patient treated with radiotherapy, temozolomide or both. These receptor sequences come from a woman in her 50s with glioma.

This chain connects TRBV5-1 to TRBJ2-7; D not certain. Trimming left V 0 bases short and J 6 bases short, with 10 bases between. The CDR3 is 13 residues long. Looked up from germline, CDR1 is SGHRS and CDR2 is YFSETQ. CDR3 sequence reads: CASSLGAGAEQYF. CDR3 coding DNA: TGCGCCAGCAGCTTGGGGGCAGGAGCCGAGCAGTACTTC. Supplemented by reference TRBV5-1 and TRBJ2-7, the full variable domain reads KAGVTQTPRYLIKTRGQQVTLSCSPISGHRSVSWYQQTPGQGLQFLFEYFSETQRNKGNFPGRFSGRQFSNSRSEMNVSTLELGDSALYLCASSLGAGAEQYFGPGTRLTVT.

This sequence joins TRBV7-2 and TRBJ1-5; D not certain. From germline, CDR1 is SGHTA and CDR2 FQGNSA. The CDR3 totals 15 residues. V shed 3 bases and J shed 6 bases, with 15 bases lying between them. CDR3 in DNA: TGTGCCAGCAGCTTGCTGCCGGGCCGGGGTCAGCCCCAGCATTTT. Translation gives CASSLLPGRGQPQHF.

This chain uses TRBV7-2 with TRBJ2-3; D may be TRBD1 (5 bases). The V gene lost 6 bases and the J gene lost 2 bases, with 12 bases spanning the gap. Germline assignment: CDR1 SGHTA and CDR2 FQGNSA. This CDR3 is 14 amino acids long. The CDR3 nucleotides read TGTGCCAGCAGACCAGGGCGACCCACAGATACGCAGTATTTT. It is translated as CASRPGRPTDTQYF.

V gene TRBV7-2 combines with J gene TRBJ1-5; possibly TRBD1 for D (5 bases). Trimming took 1 base from V and 5 from J, leaving 6 bases between them. The CDR3 has 13 amino acids. Germline V gives CDR1 SGHTA, CDR2 FQGNSA. The chain's CDR3 is CASSLVGDQPQHF. CDR3 coding DNA: TGTGCCAGCAGCTTAGTGGGGGATCAGCCCCAGCATTTT.

The chain uses TRBV4-1 and TRBJ2-3; 8 nucleotides line up with TRBD1. Germline V lookup: CDR1 MGHRA, CDR2 YSYEKL. CDR3 length: 16 amino acids. Germline trimming cut 3 bases from V and 0 bases from J; bases unmatched to any gene: 5. For the CDR3, the DNA is TGCGCCAGCAGCCACCGGACAGGGCCCAGCACAGATACGCAGTATTTT. Protein product: CASSHRTGPSTDTQYF.

CDR3 in amino acids: CASSESDQPQHF. CDR3 bases: TGCGCCAGCAGTGAGTCTGATCAGCCCCAGCATTTT. The chain has TRBV10-1 and TRBJ1-5, with unresolved D. The CDR3 has 12 amino acids. Trimming cost V 0 bases and J 5 bases, with 2 bases left between them. The germline CDR1 and CDR2 sequences are WNHNN and SYGVQD (reference sequence).

This chain links TRBV5-6 with TRBJ1-2; no clear D. The germline CDR1 and CDR2 sequences are SGHDT and YYEEEE. The CDR3 sequence is 13 residues long. The V gene lost 0 bases and the J gene lost 8 bases, with 11 bases spanning the gap. The CDR3 spells CASSLATRIGYTF. CDR3 in DNA: TGTGCCAGCAGCTTGGCGACTCGGATCGGCTACACCTTC. Variable domain in full (rest from reference TRBV5-6 and TRBJ1-2): DAGVTQSPTHLIKTRGQQVTLRCSPKSGHDTVSWYQQALGQGPQFIFQYYEEEERQRGNFPDRFSGHQFPNYSSELNVNALLLGDSALYLCASSLATRIGYTFGSGTRLTVV.

The chain has TRBV5-4 and TRBJ1-1, with 9 positions matching TRBD1. CDR3 length: 15 amino acids. Germline CDR1 reads SGHNT; CDR2 reads YYREEE (reference sequence). V was pared by 5 bases and J by 2 bases, with 7 bases of the junction left unmatched. The CDR3 DNA sequence: TGTGCCAGCAGGCCACAGGGGGCGCCAAACACTGAAGCTTTCTTT. Protein product: CASRPQGAPNTEAFF.

The chain recombines TRBV5-1 with TRBJ1-1; no firm D call. With 5 bases removed from V and 0 bases from J, the gap between germline ends came to 11 bases. CDR1 is SGHRS, CDR2 YFSETQ, per germline. The CDR3 length is 14 residues. The CDR3 region is CASRSPRLNTEAFF. The CDR3 DNA reads TGCGCCAGCAGGTCGCCCAGGTTGAACACTGAAGCTTTCTTT.

The gene calls are TRBV5-6 and TRBJ2-7, with D uncertain. Trimming left V 4 bases short and J 0 bases short, with 11 bases between. Looked up from germline, CDR1 is SGHDT and CDR2 is YYEEEE. The CDR3 contains 14 residues. This chain's CDR3 is CASSPGRSSYEQYF. For the CDR3, the DNA is TGTGCCAGCAGCCCGGGCCGTAGCTCCTACGAGCAGTACTTC. Full variable domain (rest looked up from reference TRBV5-6 and TRBJ2-7): DAGVTQSPTHLIKTRGQQVTLRCSPKSGHDTVSWYQQALGQGPQFIFQYYEEEERQRGNFPDRFSGHQFPNYSSELNVNALLLGDSALYLCASSPGRSSYEQYFGPGTRLTVT.

V usage is TRBV18 and J usage is TRBJ1-1; 7 bases align to TRBD1. Germline assignment: CDR1 KGHSH and CDR2 LQKENI. J gave up 8 bases and V 2 bases, and 5 bases lay outside the gene matches. This CDR3 comprises 13 residues. CDR3 in DNA: TGTGCCAGCTCACCAATCCGGGACAGAGAAGCTTTCTTT. It is translated as CASSPIRDREAFF. Variable domain in full (rest from reference TRBV18 and TRBJ1-1): NAGVMQNPRHLVRRRGQEARLRCSPMKGHSHVYWYRQLPEEGLKFMVYLQKENIIDESGMPKERFSAEFPKEGPSILRIQQVVRGDSAAYFCASSPIRDREAFFGQGTRLTVV.

The rearrangement links TRBV4-1 to TRBJ2-3; the D gene is possibly TRBD2 (6 bases). This CDR3 contains 16 residues. Germline V lookup: CDR1 MGHRA, CDR2 YSYEKL. V was clipped by 0 bases and J by 5 bases, with 15 bases between them. Here the CDR3 reads CASSQDGTPRGDTQYF. The CDR3 DNA reads TGCGCCAGCAGCCAAGACGGGACTCCTCGAGGAGATACGCAGTATTTT.

The chain has TRBV5-1 and TRBJ2-2; D gene unclear. V dropped 0 bases and J dropped 7 bases, with 10 bases sitting between them. CDR3 length equals 14 residues. Per germline, CDR1 SGHRS and CDR2 YFSETQ. The CDR3 DNA follows: TGCGCCAGCAGCTTGGGGATTTTTGGCGGGGAGCTGTTTTTT. Translation gives CASSLGIFGGELFF.

CDR3 in DNA: TGCAGCGTTGTGCAGGTCTCCTACAATGAGCAGTTCTTC. Its translation is CSVVQVSYNEQFF. The chain combines TRBV29-1 with TRBJ2-1; no clear D gene. The CDR3 sequence is 13 residues long. V was cut by 4 bases and J by 0 bases, with 7 bases left in between. In germline, CDR1 is SQVTM, CDR2 ANQGSEA.

The chain links TRBV4-1 to TRBJ2-5; 11 positions agree with TRBD2. The CDR3 has 20 amino acids. Trimming at V came to 0 bases and at J to 0 bases, leaving 12 bases not matched to a gene. Looked up from germline, CDR1 is MGHRA and CDR2 is YSYEKL. DNA of the CDR3: TGCGCCAGCAGCCAAGATCCCCCTTCTAGCGGGGGGTCGTACCAAGAGACCCAGTACTTC. It translates to CASSQDPPSSGGSYQETQYF.

This chain uses TRBV5-6 with TRBJ1-1; D is undetermined. Germline values: CDR1 SGHDT, CDR2 YYEEEE. The CDR3 has 17 residues. Deletions cut 0 bases from V and 0 bases from J, with 15 bases between. The CDR3: CASSLGLVGIMNTEAFF. In DNA form, the CDR3 reads TGTGCCAGCAGCTTGGGGTTGGTCGGTATCATGAACACTGAAGCTTTCTTT.

V usage is TRBV5-1 and J usage is TRBJ1-1, with D perhaps TRBD1 (6 bases). Trimming shortened V by 1 base and J by 7 bases, and 17 bases separated the two germline ends. Germline lookup yields CDR1 SGHRS and CDR2 YFSETQ. This CDR3 is built from 15 residues. The CDR3 DNA reads TGCGCCAGCAGCTTGCAGGGGCAGGGCTTGGTTGAAGCTTTCTTT. This sequence encodes CASSLQGQGLVEAFF. The whole variable domain, remainder taken from reference TRBV5-1 and TRBJ1-1, is KAGVTQTPRYLIKTRGQQVTLSCSPISGHRSVSWYQQTPGQGLQFLFEYFSETQRNKGNFPGRFSGRQFSNSRSEMNVSTLELGDSALYLCASSLQGQGLVEAFFGQGTRLTVV.

The J gene is TRBJ1-2, the V gene TRBV11-2, with 8 bases matching TRBD1. The CDR3 has 15 residues. Germline V gives CDR1 SGHAT, CDR2 FQNNGV. J gave up 8 bases and V 5 bases, and 13 bases lay outside the gene matches. CDR3 sequence reads: CASSSLQGASRGYTF. In DNA form, the CDR3 reads TGTGCCAGCAGCAGCCTTCAGGGGGCGTCCCGAGGCTACACCTTC.

A single count supports this clone. The chain is built from TRBV4-2 and TRBJ1-2; 8 bases are a match to TRBD1. CDR3 size: 15 residues. Germline CDR1 LGHNA, CDR2 YNFKEQ. V lost 1 base and J lost 8; bases outside the gene matches: 9. CDR3 nucleotide sequence: TGTGCCAGCAGCCAAGGAGGGCAGGGGGCGGGGGGCTACACCTTC. Translated, it gives CASSQGGQGAGGYTF.

In nucleotides, the CDR3 is TGTGCCAGCAGCTTTACACAGGGCCACGAGCAGTACTTC. It specifies CASSFTQGHEQYF. The chain is built from TRBV7-9 and TRBJ2-7, with a possible D match to TRBD1 (6 bases). Germline-derived CDR1 and CDR2 are SEHNR and FQNEAQ (reference sequence). Trimming pared 3 bases from V and 5 bases from J, leaving 11 bases between. This CDR3 is built from 13 residues.

This clone was seen more than once but under ten times. The chain joins TRBV5-1 to TRBJ1-1, with 7 bases fitting TRBD1. The V and J ends lost 4 bases and 6 bases, in that order; junction bases with no gene match: 9. Germline loops: CDR1 SGHRS, CDR2 YFSETQ. This CDR3 is built from 14 residues. The CDR3 protein is CASSLLTGAPEAFF. Written as DNA, the CDR3 is TGCGCCAGCAGCCTGCTTACAGGGGCCCCTGAAGCTTTCTTT.

The V and J genes are TRBV2 and TRBJ2-7, with D possibly called TRBD1 or TRBD2 (5 bases each). V dropped 6 bases and J dropped 7 bases, with 16 bases sitting between them. Germline V CDR1 and CDR2: SNHLY, FYNNEI. CDR3 length: 13 residues. The CDR3 sequence: CASRTEGPGEQYF. The CDR3 coding sequence is TGTGCCAGCAGGACTGAGGGGCCTGGGGAGCAGTACTTC.

This clone occurred a few times. The V gene is TRBV29-1, the J gene TRBJ1-1; D not resolved. There are 10 residues in the CDR3. Trimming took 7 bases from V and 1 from J, leaving 4 bases between them. The germline V gene has CDR1 SQVTM and CDR2 ANQGSEA. The CDR3 bases are TGCAGCGCCGGGAACACTGAAGCTTTCTTT. This sequence encodes CSAGNTEAFF.

The chain uses TRBV4-1 and TRBJ1-1; D is ambiguous. This CDR3 is 14 amino acids long. V lost 0 bases to trimming and J lost 9 bases, with 14 bases between them. Looked up from germline, CDR1 is MGHRA and CDR2 is YSYEKL. CDR3 sequence reads: CASSQDRARGKAFF. CDR3 DNA sequence: TGCGCCAGCAGCCAAGATAGGGCACGCGGAAAAGCTTTCTTT.

The chain has TRBV6-1 and TRBJ2-1; D uncertain. V was trimmed by 5 bases and J by 4 bases, leaving 6 bases between them. The CDR3 contains 12 residues. CDR1 is MNHNS and CDR2 is SASEGT in the germline V gene. The CDR3 sequence is CASSKGYNEQFF. CDR3 DNA sequence: TGTGCCAGCAGTAAAGGTTACAATGAGCAGTTCTTC.

The genes are TRBV6-5 and TRBJ2-7; TRBD1 agrees at 9 bases. Looked up from germline, CDR1 is MNHEY and CDR2 is SVGAGI. Trimming at V came to 2 bases and at J to 6 bases, leaving 5 bases not matched to a gene. The CDR3 runs 14 residues. The CDR3 nucleotides read TGTGCCAGCAGTTACCCGGGACAGGGAACCGAGCAGTACTTC. Amino acids: CASSYPGQGTEQYF.

J is TRBJ1-2 and V is TRBV5-4; D is unresolved. Germline CDR1 and CDR2: SGHNT and YYREEE (reference sequence). V was pared by 9 bases and J by 3 bases, with 15 bases between. The CDR3 runs 13 residues. CDR3 DNA: TGTGCCACCGATTCCCCCCCTGACTATGGCTACACCTTC. Residues: CATDSPPDYGYTF.

The chain is built from TRBV29-1 and TRBJ2-7; 13 bases line up with TRBD2. V shed 7 bases and J 6 bases; nucleotides not matched to a gene: 3. CDR3 length: 12 residues. CDR1 and CDR2 (germline): SQVTM, ANQGSEA. The DNA of the CDR3 is TGCAGCGCCCGACTAGCGGGGGGCGAGCAGTACTTC. As protein: CSARLAGGEQYF.

The genes are TRBV5-1 and TRBJ1-2; possibly TRBD1 for D (5 bases). Germline values: CDR1 SGHRS, CDR2 YFSETQ. V lost 4 bases to trimming and J lost 9 bases, with 19 bases between them. CDR3 length: 14 amino acids. The CDR3 spells CASSPGAGGVSYTF. CDR3 sequence (DNA): TGCGCCAGCAGCCCCGGGGCCGGTGGTGTTAGCTACACCTTC. The full variable domain, rest sourced from reference TRBV5-1 and TRBJ1-2, is KAGVTQTPRYLIKTRGQQVTLSCSPISGHRSVSWYQQTPGQGLQFLFEYFSETQRNKGNFPGRFSGRQFSNSRSEMNVSTLELGDSALYLCASSPGAGGVSYTFGSGTRLTVV.

The chain couples TRBV6-5 to TRBJ2-5; no clear D. V lost 4 bases to trimming and J lost 5 bases, with 5 bases between them. Germline V lookup: CDR1 MNHEY, CDR2 SVGAGI. The CDR3 is 11 amino acids. CDR3 sequence reads: CASSSRETQYF. The CDR3 nucleotides are TGTGCCAGCAGTTCGAGGGAGACCCAGTACTTC.

In regard to this clone: Other DNA variants within this sample encode the same CDR3. The chain recombines TRBV30 with TRBJ1-4, with 7 bases that match TRBD1. Unmatched junction bases numbered 3, after V lost 1 base and J lost 7 bases. This CDR3 is 13 amino acids long. Germline V gene sequence: CDR1 GTSNPN, CDR2 SVGIG (reference sequence). The CDR3 here is CAWSDRGSEKLFF. CDR3 DNA sequence: TGTGCCTGGAGTGACAGGGGAAGTGAAAAACTGTTTTTT.

This clone appeared a few times. The chain recombines TRBV6-5 with TRBJ1-2; no reliable D call. CDR3 length: 14 residues. V was pared by 2 bases and J by 2 bases, with 9 bases between. Germline lookup yields CDR1 MNHEY and CDR2 SVGAGI. CDR3 DNA sequence: TGTGCCAGCAGTTACCTCGAACCAAACTATGGCTACACCTTC. It is translated as CASSYLEPNYGYTF.